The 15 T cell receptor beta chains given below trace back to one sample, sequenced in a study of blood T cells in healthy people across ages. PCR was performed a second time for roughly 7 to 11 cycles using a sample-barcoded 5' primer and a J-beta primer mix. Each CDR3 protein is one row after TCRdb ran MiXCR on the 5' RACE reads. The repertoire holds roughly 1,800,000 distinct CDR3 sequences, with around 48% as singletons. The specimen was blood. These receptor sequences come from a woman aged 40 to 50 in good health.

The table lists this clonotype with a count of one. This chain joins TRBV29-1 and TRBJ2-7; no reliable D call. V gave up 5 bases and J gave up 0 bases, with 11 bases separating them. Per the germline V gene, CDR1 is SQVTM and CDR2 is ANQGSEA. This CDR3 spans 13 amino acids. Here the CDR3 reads CSVPAEFSYEQYF. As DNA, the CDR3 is TGCAGCGTTCCCGCAGAGTTCTCCTACGAGCAGTACTTC.

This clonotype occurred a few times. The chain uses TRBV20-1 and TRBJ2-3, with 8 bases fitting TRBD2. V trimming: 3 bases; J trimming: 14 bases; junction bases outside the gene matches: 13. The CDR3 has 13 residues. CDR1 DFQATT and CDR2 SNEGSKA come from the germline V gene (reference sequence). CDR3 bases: TGCAGTGCTAGGGCCCAAGCGGGGGCCTCGAGGTATTTT. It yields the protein CSARAQAGASRYF.

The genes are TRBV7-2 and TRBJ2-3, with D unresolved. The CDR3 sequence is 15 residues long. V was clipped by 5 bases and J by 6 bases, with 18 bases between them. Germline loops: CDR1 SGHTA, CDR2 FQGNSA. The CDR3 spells CASSPARFARDTQYF. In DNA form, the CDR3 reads TGTGCCAGCAGCCCCGCGAGGTTCGCCAGGGATACGCAGTATTTT.

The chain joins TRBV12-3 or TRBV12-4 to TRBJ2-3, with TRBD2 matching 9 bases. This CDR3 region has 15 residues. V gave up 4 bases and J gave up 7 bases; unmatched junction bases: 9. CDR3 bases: TGTGCCAGCAGTTCCGGCAGAGCGGGGGGATATACGCAGTATTTT. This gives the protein CASSSGRAGGYTQYF.

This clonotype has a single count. CDR3 amino acids: CATSKEGPSNEQFF. The CDR3 bases are TGTGCCACCAGCAAGGAGGGGCCCAGCAACGAGCAGTTCTTC. V usage is TRBV15 and J usage is TRBJ2-1, with D maybe TRBD2 (6 bases). The CDR3 has 14 residues. CDR1 is LNHNV, CDR2 YYDKDF, per germline (reference sequence). V was trimmed by 4 bases and J by 10 bases, leaving 17 bases between them.

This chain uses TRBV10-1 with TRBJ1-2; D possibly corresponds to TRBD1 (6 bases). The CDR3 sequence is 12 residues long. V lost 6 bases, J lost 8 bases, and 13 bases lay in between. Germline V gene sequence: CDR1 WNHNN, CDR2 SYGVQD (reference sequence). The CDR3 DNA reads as TGCGCCAGCAGGGACAGTCCTATCGGCTACACCTTC. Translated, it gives CASRDSPIGYTF.

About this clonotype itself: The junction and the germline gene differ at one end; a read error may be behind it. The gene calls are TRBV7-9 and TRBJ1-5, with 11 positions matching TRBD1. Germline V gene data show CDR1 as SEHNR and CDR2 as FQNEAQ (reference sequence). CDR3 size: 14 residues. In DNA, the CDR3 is TGTGCCATCAGCTTAGGACAGGGGGCACAGCCCCAGCATTTT. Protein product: CAISLGQGAQPQHF.

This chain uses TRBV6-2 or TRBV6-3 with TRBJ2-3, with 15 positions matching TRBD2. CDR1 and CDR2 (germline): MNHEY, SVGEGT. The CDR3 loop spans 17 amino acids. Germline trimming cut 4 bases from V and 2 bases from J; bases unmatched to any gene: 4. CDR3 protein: CASSSGLAGGNTDTQYF. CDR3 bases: TGTGCCAGCAGTTCGGGACTAGCGGGGGGCAACACAGATACGCAGTATTTT.

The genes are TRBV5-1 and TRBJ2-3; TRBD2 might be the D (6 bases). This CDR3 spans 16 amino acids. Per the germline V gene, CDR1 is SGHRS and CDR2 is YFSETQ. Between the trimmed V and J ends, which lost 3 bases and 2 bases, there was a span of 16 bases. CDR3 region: CASSSDSGRVTDTQYF. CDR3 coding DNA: TGCGCCAGCAGCTCTGACAGCGGGCGGGTCACAGATACGCAGTATTTT.

CDR3 protein: CASSGTSGAYERYF. The CDR3 coding sequence is TGCGCCAGCTCCGGGACTAGCGGGGCCTACGAGCGGTACTTC. This chain uses TRBV5-1 with TRBJ2-5; TRBD2 agrees at 13 bases. CDR3 length equals 14 residues. J gave up 13 bases and V 7 bases, and 13 bases lay outside the gene matches. Per the germline V gene, CDR1 is SGHRS and CDR2 is YFSETQ. Supplemented by reference TRBV5-1 and TRBJ2-5, the full variable domain reads KAGVTQTPRYLIKTRGQQVTLSCSPISGHRSVSWYQQTPGQGLQFLFEYFSETQRNKGNFPGRFSGRQFSNSRSEMNVSTLELGDSALYLCASSGTSGAYERYFGPGTRLLVL.

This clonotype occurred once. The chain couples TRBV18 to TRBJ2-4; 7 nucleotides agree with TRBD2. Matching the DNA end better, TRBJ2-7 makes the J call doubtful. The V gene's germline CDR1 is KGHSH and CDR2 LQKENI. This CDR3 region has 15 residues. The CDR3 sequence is CASSPPSGEVIEQYF. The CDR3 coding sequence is TGTGCCAGCTCACCCCCGAGCGGGGAGGTCATCGAGCAGTACTTC.

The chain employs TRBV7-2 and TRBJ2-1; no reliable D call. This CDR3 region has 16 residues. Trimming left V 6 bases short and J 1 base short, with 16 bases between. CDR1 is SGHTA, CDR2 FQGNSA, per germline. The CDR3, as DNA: TGTGCCAGCAGTCGCCCACCCGGGCCGTCCTACAATGAGCAGTTCTTC. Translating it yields CASSRPPGPSYNEQFF.

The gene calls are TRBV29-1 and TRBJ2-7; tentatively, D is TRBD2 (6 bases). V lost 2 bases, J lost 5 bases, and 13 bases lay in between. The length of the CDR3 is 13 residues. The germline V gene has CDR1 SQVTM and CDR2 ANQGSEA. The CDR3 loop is CSVERLALDEQYF. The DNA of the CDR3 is TGCAGCGTTGAACGGCTAGCGCTCGACGAGCAGTACTTC.

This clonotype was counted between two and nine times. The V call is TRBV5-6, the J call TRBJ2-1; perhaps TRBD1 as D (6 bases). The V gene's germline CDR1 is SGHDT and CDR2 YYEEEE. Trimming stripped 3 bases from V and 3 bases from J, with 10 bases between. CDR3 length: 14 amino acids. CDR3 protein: CASSWDTRYNEQFF. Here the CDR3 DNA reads TGTGCCAGCAGCTGGGACACCCGCTACAATGAGCAGTTCTTC. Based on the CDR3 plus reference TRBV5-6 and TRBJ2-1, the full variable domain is DAGVTQSPTHLIKTRGQQVTLRCSPKSGHDTVSWYQQALGQGPQFIFQYYEEEERQRGNFPDRFSGHQFPNYSSELNVNALLLGDSALYLCASSWDTRYNEQFFGPGTRLTVL.

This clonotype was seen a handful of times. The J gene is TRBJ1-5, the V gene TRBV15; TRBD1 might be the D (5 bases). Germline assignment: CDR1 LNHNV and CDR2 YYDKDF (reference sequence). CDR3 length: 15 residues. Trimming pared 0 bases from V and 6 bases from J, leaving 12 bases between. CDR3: CATSRDRQGSQPQHF. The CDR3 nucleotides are TGTGCCACCAGCAGAGATCGGCAGGGTAGTCAGCCCCAGCATTTT.